Shown below are 32 T cell receptor beta chains from a single sample sequenced in a study of blood T cell repertoires in COVID-19. Only in-frame clones appear in the TCRdb table, and some are missing; sequencing was by immunoSEQ multiplex PCR. There are 250,000 or so clones in the sample; about 91% occur only once, and around 2.8% lies in the top ten. Sequencing input: PBMCs or T cells enriched from blood (not recorded which). The source of these receptors is a man aged 35 to 55 who had been exposed to COVID-19.

This clone came up a few times. The DNA of the CDR3 is TGTGCCAGCAGCGAAGGGGCGTCAAATGAGCAGTTCTTC. This translates into CASSEGASNEQFF. V usage is TRBV9 and J usage is TRBJ2-1; weak D call: TRBD1 (5 bases). From germline, CDR1 is SGDLS and CDR2 YYNGEE. The CDR3 covers 13 residues. V lost 3 bases, J lost 7 bases, and 11 bases lay in between. Full variable domain (remainder filled in from reference TRBV9 and TRBJ2-1): DSGVTQTPKHLITATGQRVTLRCSPRSGDLSVYWYQQSLDQGLQFLIQYYNGEERAKGNILERFSAQQFPDLHSELNLSSLELGDSALYFCASSEGASNEQFFGPGTRLTVL.

The chain employs TRBV19 and TRBJ1-2, with D possibly matching TRBD1 (5 bases). V lost 5 bases, J lost 7 bases, and 14 bases lay in between. The CDR3 runs 13 residues. Germline CDR1 is LNHDA and CDR2 is SQIVND (reference sequence). In DNA form, the CDR3 reads TGTGCCAGTAGTCCAAGGGGTTTAAGTGGCTACACCTTC. This gives the protein CASSPRGLSGYTF.

V usage is TRBV28 and J usage is TRBJ1-3, with D perhaps matching TRBD1 (6 bases). The ends were cut back, 5 bases at V and 3 bases at J, with 20 bases in the middle. Germline CDR1 MDHEN, CDR2 SYDVKM. This CDR3 has 17 amino acids. CDR3 nucleotide sequence: TGTGCCAGCAGTAACTTAGGCAGAGGGACAAGTGGAAACACCATATATTTT. Translating it yields CASSNLGRGTSGNTIYF. The entire variable domain, with the rest obtained from reference TRBV28 and TRBJ1-3, is as follows: DVKVTQSSRYLVKRTGEKVFLECVQDMDHENMFWYRQDPGLGLRLIYFSYDVKMKEKGDIPEGYSVSREKKERFSLILESASTNQTSMYLCASSNLGRGTSGNTIYFGEGSWLTVV.

The genes are TRBV4-2 and TRBJ1-4, with TRBD1 identical over 9 bases. V shed 0 bases, J shed 8 bases, and the junction held 7 bases outside the gene matches. This CDR3 is 16 amino acids long. The germline gives CDR1 LGHNA, CDR2 YNFKEQ. The CDR3 protein is CASSQDVWTGEEKLFF. The CDR3 bases are TGTGCCAGCAGCCAAGATGTCTGGACAGGGGAGGAAAAACTGTTTTTT.

The rearrangement uses TRBV28 and TRBJ2-7; D perhaps matches TRBD2 (6 bases). Germline-derived CDR1 and CDR2 are MDHEN and SYDVKM. V shed 2 bases and J shed 2 bases, with 19 bases lying between them. The CDR3 sequence is 17 residues long. The CDR3 nucleotides are TGTGCCAGCAGTTTAACTGGAATAGCGGCGCTCACCTACGAGCAGTACTTC. As protein: CASSLTGIAALTYEQYF.

This chain joins TRBV9 and TRBJ1-4; D is undetermined. V lost 3 bases and J lost 0, with 9 bases in between. CDR3 length equals 15 residues. The germline V gene has CDR1 SGDLS and CDR2 YYNGEE. The CDR3: CASSGAITTNEKLFF. CDR3 sequence (DNA): TGTGCCAGCAGCGGAGCGATTACAACTAATGAAAAACTGTTTTTT. Filled out from reference TRBV9 and TRBJ1-4, the complete variable domain reads DSGVTQTPKHLITATGQRVTLRCSPRSGDLSVYWYQQSLDQGLQFLIQYYNGEERAKGNILERFSAQQFPDLHSELNLSSLELGDSALYFCASSGAITTNEKLFFGSGTQLSVL.

The V and J genes are TRBV12-5 and TRBJ2-7, with D possibly TRBD1 on 6 matching bases. Germline V gene sequence: CDR1 LGHNT, CDR2 FRNRAP. The CDR3 loop spans 14 amino acids. V was cut by 5 bases and J by 0 bases, with 11 bases left in between. The CDR3 DNA reads TGTGCTAGTGGTCGGGACATCAGCTCCTACGAGCAGTACTTC. Its protein is CASGRDISSYEQYF.

As for this clone: The same CDR3 also results from other DNA sequences found in this sample. V and J are TRBV28 and TRBJ1-1; D perhaps matches TRBD1 (5 bases). Germline loops: CDR1 MDHEN, CDR2 SYDVKM. Trimming stripped 2 bases from V and 1 base from J, with 5 bases between. The CDR3 has 13 residues. The CDR3 region is CASSLTGNTEAFF. As DNA, the CDR3 is TGTGCCAGCAGTTTAACAGGGAACACTGAAGCTTTCTTT.

The rearrangement uses TRBV6-5 and TRBJ1-1; a possible D gene is TRBD1 (5 bases). Trimming pared 0 bases from V and 2 bases from J, leaving 10 bases between. CDR3 length: 15 amino acids. Per germline, CDR1 MNHEY and CDR2 SVGAGI. The CDR3, as DNA: TGTGCCAGCAGTTACTCGCCCAGGGCAAACACTGAAGCTTTCTTT. It translates to CASSYSPRANTEAFF.

The rearrangement links TRBV6-5 to TRBJ2-7; 9 bases line up with TRBD1. Trimming at V came to 10 bases and at J to 6 bases, leaving 4 bases not matched to a gene. Germline CDR1 MNHEY, CDR2 SVGAGI. The CDR3 totals 11 residues. The CDR3 region is CATTGGGEQYF. Here the CDR3 DNA reads TGTGCCACAACAGGGGGCGGCGAGCAGTACTTC.

V and J are TRBV27 and TRBJ1-1, with D unclear. CDR1 and CDR2 from the germline V gene are MNHEY and SMNVEV (reference sequence). CDR3 size: 14 residues. V lost 6 bases to trimming and J lost 1 base, with 12 bases between them. CDR3 sequence reads: CASRSTVTNTEAFF. In DNA, the CDR3 is TGTGCCAGCAGGTCAACGGTAACGAACACTGAAGCTTTCTTT.

This sequence joins TRBV12-3 or TRBV12-4 and TRBJ2-7; D perhaps matches TRBD2 (5 bases). V lost 6 bases to trimming and J lost 2 bases, with 11 bases between them. This CDR3 is 13 amino acids long. As DNA, the CDR3 is TGTGCCAGCAGCCCCGGGCGGGCCTACGAGCAGTACTTC. Amino acids: CASSPGRAYEQYF.

This chain connects TRBV10-3 to TRBJ2-3; the D gene is possibly TRBD1 (5 bases). In germline, CDR1 is ENHRY, CDR2 SYGVKD. The CDR3 contains 15 residues. Trimming removed 6 bases from V and 0 bases from J, with 13 bases in between. The chain's CDR3 is CAIRAVGASTDTQYF. The CDR3 coding sequence is TGTGCCATCAGAGCAGTAGGGGCAAGCACAGATACGCAGTATTTT.

V gene TRBV9 combines with J gene TRBJ2-7, with 8 bases lining up with TRBD1. Trimming took 0 bases from V and 6 from J; bases not matched to a gene: 5. The CDR3 consists of 14 residues. Germline-derived CDR1 and CDR2 are SGDLS and YYNGEE. The CDR3 region has the DNA TGTGCCAGCAGCGTAGAACAGGGGGGTTCCGAGCAGTACTTC. It yields the protein CASSVEQGGSEQYF.

The rearrangement uses TRBV5-6 and TRBJ1-2; D remains unclear. The germline gives CDR1 SGHDT, CDR2 YYEEEE. CDR3 length: 16 amino acids. Trimming cost V 0 bases and J 4 bases, with 16 bases left between them. The CDR3 DNA sequence: TGTGCCAGCAGCTTGGCCAAAGACTCTTTTATCTATGGCTACACCTTC. The encoded protein is CASSLAKDSFIYGYTF.

This chain joins TRBV28 and TRBJ1-4, with D maybe TRBD1 (5 bases). The CDR3 spans 12 residues. The ends were cut back, 6 bases at V and 7 bases at J, with 9 bases in the middle. In germline, CDR1 is MDHEN, CDR2 SYDVKM. This CDR3 is CASRVRAEKLFF. The CDR3 DNA follows: TGTGCCAGCAGGGTCAGGGCTGAAAAACTGTTTTTT. Variable domain in full (rest from reference TRBV28 and TRBJ1-4): DVKVTQSSRYLVKRTGEKVFLECVQDMDHENMFWYRQDPGLGLRLIYFSYDVKMKEKGDIPEGYSVSREKKERFSLILESASTNQTSMYLCASRVRAEKLFFGSGTQLSVL.

This rearrangement joins TRBV9 to TRBJ2-2; 14 positions agree with TRBD2. The CDR3 totals 16 residues. Per the germline V gene, CDR1 is SGDLS and CDR2 is YYNGEE. The V segment lost 2 bases and the J segment 6 bases; nucleotides outside the gene matches: 3. The DNA of the CDR3 is TGTGCCAGCAGCGTCCCGGGACTAGCGGGAGCCGGGGAGCTGTTTTTT. Translated: CASSVPGLAGAGELFF.

This clone was detected a few times. The rearrangement joins TRBV2 to TRBJ2-1, with a weak D call TRBD1 (5 bases). This CDR3 contains 14 residues. V was shortened by 5 bases and J by 5 bases, with 13 bases between the two germline ends. Germline V gene data show CDR1 as SNHLY and CDR2 as FYNNEI. DNA for the CDR3: TGTGCCAGCAGTCTAAGGGGAACCGACAATGAGCAGTTCTTC. Residues: CASSLRGTDNEQFF.

The chain is built from TRBV2 and TRBJ2-5, with no clear D. There are 14 residues in the CDR3. Trimming removed 1 base at V and 2 bases at J, with 8 bases between. The germline V gene has CDR1 SNHLY and CDR2 FYNNEI. The CDR3 spells CASSEESLQETQYF. In DNA form, the CDR3 reads TGTGCCAGCAGTGAAGAATCTCTACAAGAGACCCAGTACTTC.

The chain is built from TRBV12-2 and TRBJ2-2; the table assigns TRBD2, which was not confirmed against the DNA. TRBV12-2 is marked as a pseudogene. The CDR3 covers 15 residues. The CDR3 region is CASRSSGGLTGELFF. The CDR3 DNA follows: TGTGCAAGTCGCTCATCGGGGGGACTCACCGGGGAGCTGTTTTTT.

This sequence joins TRBV28 and TRBJ1-5; 8 nucleotides line up with TRBD1. With V trimmed by 7 bases and J by 2 bases, 7 bases remained unmatched. The CDR3 is made up of 15 amino acids. The germline gives CDR1 MDHEN, CDR2 SYDVKM. The CDR3 is CASTLDRVGNQPQHF. CDR3 coding DNA: TGTGCCAGCACCCTGGACAGGGTTGGCAATCAGCCCCAGCATTTT.

The chain combines TRBV6-1 with TRBJ1-4, with D unresolved. Germline V gives CDR1 MNHNS, CDR2 SASEGT. CDR3 length: 16 residues. Trimming removed 3 bases at V and 4 bases at J, with 15 bases between. The CDR3 DNA sequence: TGTGCCAGCAGTGATCCTCGAGGGCGGGGTAATGAAAAACTGTTTTTT. The encoded protein is CASSDPRGRGNEKLFF.

The gene calls are TRBV24-1 and TRBJ2-1, with 11 bases lining up with TRBD2. There are 16 residues in the CDR3. Per the germline V gene, CDR1 is KGHDR and CDR2 is SFDVKD. With 2 bases clipped from V and 3 bases from J, the junction kept 2 bases outside the gene matches. CDR3 loop: CATSDSSGRLYNEQFF. The CDR3 DNA is TGTGCCACCAGTGATTCTAGCGGGAGGCTCTACAATGAGCAGTTCTTC.

This chain connects TRBV6-5 to TRBJ2-4; 8 nucleotides align to TRBD2. Germline values: CDR1 MNHEY, CDR2 SVGAGI. The CDR3 loop spans 16 amino acids. V lost 2 bases to trimming and J lost 6 bases; unmatched junction nucleotides: 9. The CDR3, as DNA: TGTGCCAGCAGTTACAGCCTTCGGGGGGGCCTAAACATTCAGTACTTC. Its protein is CASSYSLRGGLNIQYF.

The rearrangement uses TRBV3-1 (or the pseudogene TRBV3-2) and TRBJ1-3; 8 positions agree with TRBD1. J was trimmed by 4 bases and V by 4 bases; bases with no gene match: 6. CDR1 is LGHDT and CDR2 is YNNKEL in the germline V gene (reference sequence). This CDR3 region has 15 residues. CDR3 sequence reads: CASSPSDRGGNTIYF. The CDR3 DNA is TGTGCCAGCAGCCCGTCCGACAGGGGCGGAAACACCATATATTTT.

CDR3 in DNA: TGTGCCAGCAGTCAAAAAACTCCACCCTACGAGCAGTACTTC. Translated, it gives CASSQKTPPYEQYF. The rearrangement uses TRBV28 and TRBJ2-7; D call uncertain. V lost 5 bases and J lost 2, with 13 bases in between. Germline assignment: CDR1 MDHEN and CDR2 SYDVKM. This CDR3 spans 14 amino acids.

CDR3 DNA sequence: TGTGCCAGCAGCTTAGAGATTAGCTCCTACAATGAGCAGTTCTTC. It translates to CASSLEISSYNEQFF. The chain carries TRBV11-2 and TRBJ2-1; no clear D. Trimming pared 0 bases from V and 0 bases from J, leaving 6 bases between. The length of the CDR3 is 15 residues. Germline-derived CDR1 and CDR2 are SGHAT and FQNNGV. Looking up the rest from reference TRBV11-2 and TRBJ2-1 gives the full variable domain: EAGVAQSPRYKIIEKRQSVAFWCNPISGHATLYWYQQILGQGPKLLIQFQNNGVVDDSQLPKDRFSAERLKGVDSTLKIQPAKLEDSAVYLCASSLEISSYNEQFFGPGTRLTVL.

In DNA, the CDR3 is TGTGCCAGCAGTTACTTCAATGAGCAGTTCTTC. It translates to CASSYFNEQFF. The chain employs TRBV27 and TRBJ2-1; D is ambiguous. The CDR3 is made up of 11 amino acids. The V gene's germline CDR1 is MNHEY and CDR2 SMNVEV (reference sequence). V dropped 4 bases and J dropped 6 bases, with 4 bases sitting between them.

The chain uses TRBV10-1 and TRBJ1-5; 8 bases agree with TRBD1. Germline CDR1 WNHNN, CDR2 SYGVQD (reference sequence). The CDR3 is 13 amino acids. V was pared by 4 bases and J by 4 bases, with 0 bases of the junction left unmatched. The CDR3 protein is CASSGTGNQPQHF. The CDR3 coding sequence is TGCGCCAGCAGTGGGACAGGGAATCAGCCCCAGCATTTT.

The V gene is TRBV28, the J gene TRBJ2-5; D might be TRBD2 (5 bases). Trimming cost V 5 bases and J 5 bases, with 12 bases left between them. CDR3 size: 13 residues. Per the germline V gene, CDR1 is MDHEN and CDR2 is SYDVKM. CDR3 protein: CASSTPGLETQYF. CDR3 DNA: TGTGCCAGCAGTACCCCCGGACTTGAGACCCAGTACTTC.

The V call is TRBV4-1, the J call TRBJ1-1; D is undetermined. CDR3 length equals 16 residues. Per the germline V gene, CDR1 is MGHRA and CDR2 is YSYEKL. Between the trimmed V and J ends, which lost 0 bases and 5 bases, there was a span of 16 bases. CDR3 DNA: TGCGCCAGCAGCCAAGATCGCGAAGGGAGAAAAACTGAAGCTTTCTTT. Its protein product is CASSQDREGRKTEAFF.

The chain has TRBV11-3 and TRBJ2-1; the D gene is possibly TRBD2 (6 bases). Germline V gives CDR1 SGHNT, CDR2 YENEEA. V was cut by 0 bases and J by 9 bases, with 21 bases left in between. This CDR3 contains 17 residues. The CDR3 nucleotides are TGTGCCAGCAGCTTAGATCCCGGGAGAGGTGTCGGGAGTGAGCAGTTCTTC. Protein product: CASSLDPGRGVGSEQFF.